The rows below give T cell receptor beta chains drawn from one sample of a study of blood T cell repertoires in COVID-19. The method was immunoSEQ multiplex PCR; TCRdb's version includes in-frame clones alone and lacks a portion of them. The table lists about 210,000 clones, about nine tenths of them singletons. Sequenced: peripheral blood. These receptor sequences come from a man between 35 and 55 years old with acute or convalescent COVID-19. Both conserved end residues are part of each CDR3. Fields, in order: D gene, J gene, clone size, V gene, CDR3 protein, CDR3 DNA. D genes are given only for firm matches. The listing skips clone size in some rows; elsewhere it reads once, few, many or a size class.

d_call: TRBD2
j_call: TRBJ2-7
clone_size: NA
v_call: TRBV4-2
cdr3_aa: CASSQPSGGSYEQYF
cdr3_nt: TGTGCCAGCAGCCAACCTAGCGGGGGGTCCTACGAGCAGTACTTC

d_call: TRBD1
j_call: TRBJ2-3
clone_size: NA
v_call: TRBV4-3
cdr3_aa: CASSLVTGTESTDTQYF
cdr3_nt: TGCGCCAGCAGCCTCGTTACCGGGACAGAGAGCACAGATACGCAGTATTTT

d_call: TRBD1
j_call: TRBJ1-5
clone_size: NA
v_call: TRBV2
cdr3_aa: CASSVGQLSNQPQHF
cdr3_nt: TGTGCCAGCAGCGTGGGACAGTTAAGCAATCAGCCCCAGCATTTT

d_call: TRBD1
j_call: TRBJ2-2
clone_size: few
v_call: TRBV6-6
cdr3_aa: CATPTGGAFGELFF
cdr3_nt: TGTGCCACTCCGACAGGGGGCGCTTTCGGGGAGCTGTTTTTT

d_call: TRBD2
j_call: TRBJ2-1
clone_size: NA
v_call: TRBV11-2
cdr3_aa: CASSPGGTSGSASYNEQFF
cdr3_nt: TGTGCCAGCAGCCCAGGGGGGACTAGCGGGAGTGCCTCCTACAATGAGCAGTTCTTC

d_call: TRBD2
j_call: TRBJ2-1
clone_size: NA
v_call: TRBV5-1
cdr3_aa: CASSPSGLAFVHEQFF
cdr3_nt: TGCGCCAGCAGCCCTTCGGGACTAGCGTTCGTCCATGAGCAGTTCTTC

d_call: NA
j_call: TRBJ1-3
clone_size: NA
v_call: TRBV28
cdr3_aa: CASSRGVGNTIYF
cdr3_nt: TGTGCCAGCAGCCGAGGAGTCGGAAACACCATATATTTT

d_call: NA
j_call: TRBJ2-7
clone_size: once
v_call: TRBV18
cdr3_aa: CASSPNDRNEQYF
cdr3_nt: TGTGCCAGCTCACCTAACGACAGGAACGAGCAGTACTTC

d_call: NA
j_call: TRBJ1-4
clone_size: NA
v_call: TRBV2
cdr3_aa: CASSAPAGANEKLFF
cdr3_nt: TGTGCCAGCAGCGCGCCGGCAGGGGCTAATGAAAAACTGTTTTTT

d_call: NA
j_call: TRBJ2-5
clone_size: NA
v_call: TRBV3-1/TRBV3-2
cdr3_aa: CASSQAQATGGTQYF
cdr3_nt: TGTGCCAGCAGCCAAGCCCAAGCGACCGGGGGGACCCAGTACTTC

d_call: NA
j_call: TRBJ2-7
clone_size: NA
v_call: TRBV12-3/TRBV12-4
cdr3_aa: CASSLTGEQYF
cdr3_nt: TGTGCCAGCAGTTTGACCGGGGAGCAGTACTTC

d_call: TRBD1
j_call: TRBJ2-7
clone_size: once
v_call: TRBV19
cdr3_aa: CASMTGQGVFEQYF
cdr3_nt: TGTGCCAGTATGACGGGACAGGGGGTTTTTGAGCAGTACTTC

d_call: TRBD1
j_call: TRBJ1-2
clone_size: few
v_call: TRBV5-1
cdr3_aa: CASRIEQGAHGYTF
cdr3_nt: TGCGCCAGCAGGATAGAGCAGGGGGCGCATGGCTACACCTTC

d_call: TRBD1
j_call: TRBJ2-7
clone_size: few
v_call: TRBV7-2
cdr3_aa: CASSPGTGMLAYEQYF
cdr3_nt: TGTGCCAGCAGCCCCGGGACAGGGATGCTTGCCTACGAGCAGTACTTC

d_call: NA
j_call: TRBJ1-1
clone_size: NA
v_call: TRBV19
cdr3_aa: CASRLQVAGRDTEAFF
cdr3_nt: TGTGCCAGTAGACTTCAGGTGGCAGGGAGGGACACTGAAGCTTTCTTT

d_call: NA
j_call: TRBJ2-3
clone_size: NA
v_call: TRBV11-2
cdr3_aa: CASSSLEGVGTDTQYF
cdr3_nt: TGTGCCAGCAGCTCTCTGGAGGGTGTGGGGACAGATACGCAGTATTTT

d_call: NA
j_call: TRBJ1-3
clone_size: once
v_call: TRBV19
cdr3_aa: CASSIGAGAYGNTIYF
cdr3_nt: TGTGCCAGTAGTATAGGAGCAGGGGCCTATGGAAACACCATATATTTT

d_call: TRBD2
j_call: TRBJ2-1
clone_size: NA
v_call: TRBV5-1
cdr3_aa: CASSSLAGDDNEQFF
cdr3_nt: TGCGCCAGCAGCAGCCTAGCGGGAGACGACAATGAGCAGTTCTTC

d_call: NA
j_call: TRBJ2-1
clone_size: NA
v_call: TRBV6-5
cdr3_aa: CASSRRDPTGNEQFF
cdr3_nt: TGTGCCAGCAGTAGGAGGGACCCCACGGGCAATGAGCAGTTCTTC

d_call: TRBD2
j_call: TRBJ2-1
clone_size: NA
v_call: TRBV5-1
cdr3_aa: CASSRTSGSYNEQFF
cdr3_nt: TGCGCCAGCAGCAGGACTAGCGGATCCTACAATGAGCAGTTCTTC

d_call: TRBD2
j_call: TRBJ2-7
clone_size: few
v_call: TRBV11-2
cdr3_aa: CASSLGPSGGLSSYEQYF
cdr3_nt: TGTGCCAGCAGCTTAGGGCCTAGCGGGGGCCTTAGCTCCTACGAGCAGTACTTC

d_call: NA
j_call: TRBJ1-5
clone_size: NA
v_call: TRBV30
cdr3_aa: CAWSVQGQLPQHF
cdr3_nt: TGTGCCTGGAGTGTACAAGGACAGTTGCCCCAGCATTTT

d_call: TRBD1
j_call: TRBJ1-6
clone_size: NA
v_call: TRBV6-5
cdr3_aa: CASSYRQGMSSPLHF
cdr3_nt: TGTGCCAGCAGTTACAGACAGGGGATGAGTTCACCCCTCCACTTT

d_call: TRBD1
j_call: TRBJ2-3
clone_size: NA
v_call: TRBV7-6
cdr3_aa: CASSQSDRPRGTDTQYF
cdr3_nt: TGTGCCAGCAGCCAGTCGGACAGGCCTCGGGGCACAGATACGCAGTATTTT

d_call: NA
j_call: TRBJ2-5
clone_size: NA
v_call: TRBV2
cdr3_aa: CASTSLTGKETQYF
cdr3_nt: TGTGCCAGCACGTCTTTAACGGGGAAAGAGACCCAGTACTTC

d_call: TRBD1
j_call: TRBJ1-1
clone_size: NA
v_call: TRBV5-1
cdr3_aa: CASSSGQGPFPSF
cdr3_nt: TGCGCCAGCAGCTCCGGACAGGGCCCGTTCCCCTCCTTT

d_call: TRBD2
j_call: TRBJ2-5
clone_size: NA
v_call: TRBV6-5
cdr3_aa: CASSRGTSGKETQYF
cdr3_nt: TGTGCCAGCAGCCGTGGGACTAGCGGAAAAGAGACCCAGTACTTC

d_call: TRBD1
j_call: TRBJ1-2
clone_size: NA
v_call: TRBV5-8
cdr3_aa: CASSLSGGVYGYTF
cdr3_nt: TGTGCCAGCAGCTTGTCAGGGGGCGTCTATGGCTACACCTTC

d_call: TRBD2
j_call: TRBJ2-1
clone_size: NA
v_call: TRBV3-1/TRBV3-2
cdr3_aa: CASSQDHPTSGIHEQFF
cdr3_nt: TGTGCCAGCAGCCAAGATCATCCGACTAGCGGGATCCATGAGCAGTTCTTC

d_call: NA
j_call: TRBJ2-1
clone_size: NA
v_call: TRBV10-3
cdr3_aa: CAISNLDEQFF
cdr3_nt: TGTGCCATCAGTAACTTAGATGAGCAGTTCTTC

d_call: NA
j_call: TRBJ2-1
clone_size: NA
v_call: TRBV24-1
cdr3_aa: CATSTSETYNEQFF
cdr3_nt: TGTGCCACCTCAACTAGTGAGACTTACAATGAGCAGTTCTTC

d_call: NA
j_call: TRBJ2-2
clone_size: NA
v_call: TRBV19
cdr3_aa: CASSNYMGGTGELFF
cdr3_nt: TGTGCCAGTAGTAATTACATGGGGGGCACCGGGGAGCTGTTTTTT

d_call: NA
j_call: TRBJ1-1
clone_size: once
v_call: TRBV27
cdr3_aa: CASSLRYRGYITEAFF
cdr3_nt: TGTGCCAGCAGTTTACGGTATAGGGGGTACATCACTGAAGCTTTCTTT

d_call: NA
j_call: TRBJ2-3
clone_size: NA
v_call: TRBV10-3
cdr3_aa: CAISEQGDTQYF
cdr3_nt: TGTGCCATCAGTGAGCAGGGTGATACGCAGTATTTT

d_call: NA
j_call: TRBJ2-3
clone_size: NA
v_call: TRBV5-4
cdr3_aa: CASSFQTRVDTQYF
cdr3_nt: TGTGCCAGCAGCTTTCAAACCCGCGTAGATACGCAGTATTTT

d_call: NA
j_call: TRBJ1-1
clone_size: NA
v_call: TRBV5-1
cdr3_aa: CASSDPRRGDTEAFF
cdr3_nt: TGCGCCAGCTCCGACCCTCGGCGCGGGGACACTGAAGCTTTCTTT

d_call: NA
j_call: TRBJ1-2
clone_size: NA
v_call: TRBV6-5
cdr3_aa: CASSYGQTNYGYTF
cdr3_nt: TGTGCCAGCAGTTACGGGCAGACTAACTATGGCTACACCTTC

d_call: TRBD1
j_call: TRBJ2-7
clone_size: NA
v_call: TRBV6-5
cdr3_aa: CASSSGQGRRQYF
cdr3_nt: TGTGCCAGCAGTTCCGGACAGGGTAGGAGGCAGTACTTC

d_call: TRBD1
j_call: TRBJ2-4
clone_size: few
v_call: TRBV15
cdr3_aa: CATSLPGQGTRDQYF
cdr3_nt: TGTGCCACGAGTTTACCGGGACAGGGTACAAGGGATCAGTACTTC

d_call: NA
j_call: TRBJ2-7
clone_size: NA
v_call: TRBV4-1
cdr3_aa: CASSQDTSGVKSEQYF
cdr3_nt: TGCGCCAGCAGCCAAGATACGTCAGGGGTTAAATCCGAGCAGTACTTC

d_call: TRBD1
j_call: TRBJ2-5
clone_size: NA
v_call: TRBV27
cdr3_aa: CASSLLAFGTGQETQYF
cdr3_nt: TGTGCCAGCAGTTTATTAGCCTTCGGGACAGGTCAAGAGACCCAGTACTTC

d_call: TRBD1
j_call: TRBJ1-2
clone_size: NA
v_call: TRBV20-1
cdr3_aa: CSASGTGGQNGYTF
cdr3_nt: TGCAGTGCTAGTGGGACAGGGGGTCAAAATGGCTACACCTTC

d_call: NA
j_call: TRBJ2-1
clone_size: NA
v_call: TRBV30
cdr3_aa: CAWSDQGYNEQFF
cdr3_nt: TGTGCCTGGAGTGATCAGGGTTACAATGAGCAGTTCTTC

d_call: NA
j_call: TRBJ1-1
clone_size: NA
v_call: TRBV19
cdr3_aa: CASSPRRVMNTEAFF
cdr3_nt: TGTGCCAGTAGTCCACGACGGGTTATGAACACTGAAGCTTTCTTT

d_call: TRBD2
j_call: TRBJ2-7
clone_size: NA
v_call: TRBV5-1
cdr3_aa: CASSASGTSYEQYF
cdr3_nt: TGCGCCAGCAGCGCAAGCGGGACTTCCTACGAGCAGTACTTC

d_call: NA
j_call: TRBJ2-1
clone_size: NA
v_call: TRBV5-8
cdr3_aa: CASSLGPGAYNEQFF
cdr3_nt: TGTGCCAGCAGCTTAGGGCCAGGGGCGTACAATGAGCAGTTCTTC

d_call: NA
j_call: TRBJ2-5
clone_size: once
v_call: TRBV7-9
cdr3_aa: CASSLGLQETQYF
cdr3_nt: TGTGCCAGCAGCTTGGGACTCCAAGAGACCCAGTACTTC

d_call: TRBD1
j_call: TRBJ1-5
clone_size: NA
v_call: TRBV6-6
cdr3_aa: CASSRDRGGLGHF
cdr3_nt: TGTGCCAGCAGCCGGGACAGGGGAGGACTAGGGCATTTT

d_call: NA
j_call: TRBJ2-7
clone_size: once
v_call: TRBV5-5
cdr3_aa: CASNLLSSYEQYF
cdr3_nt: TGTGCCAGCAACCTGTTGAGCTCCTACGAGCAGTACTTC

d_call: NA
j_call: TRBJ2-1
clone_size: once
v_call: TRBV12-3/TRBV12-4
cdr3_aa: CASSPGSEQFF
cdr3_nt: TGTGCCAGCAGTCCGGGAAGTGAGCAGTTCTTC

d_call: TRBD1
j_call: TRBJ2-7
clone_size: NA
v_call: TRBV7-2
cdr3_aa: CASSLRWDRVFNEQYF
cdr3_nt: TGTGCCAGCAGCCTGAGGTGGGACAGGGTTTTTAACGAGCAGTACTTC

d_call: NA
j_call: TRBJ2-2
clone_size: few
v_call: TRBV5-1
cdr3_aa: CASSNAEVTGELFF
cdr3_nt: TGCGCCAGCAGTAATGCGGAGGTAACCGGGGAGCTGTTTTTT

d_call: TRBD2
j_call: TRBJ2-3
clone_size: NA
v_call: TRBV6-2/TRBV6-3
cdr3_aa: CASSYPPGGREDTQYF
cdr3_nt: TGTGCCAGCAGTTACCCGCCTGGAGGGAGGGAAGATACGCAGTATTTT

d_call: TRBD2
j_call: TRBJ2-1
clone_size: NA
v_call: TRBV5-1
cdr3_aa: CASSPGVLAGYNEQFF
cdr3_nt: TGCGCCAGCAGCCCGGGTGTACTAGCGGGGTACAATGAGCAGTTCTTC

d_call: NA
j_call: TRBJ2-3
clone_size: NA
v_call: TRBV10-3
cdr3_aa: CAISDEGDTQYF
cdr3_nt: TGTGCCATCAGTGATGAGGGAGATACGCAGTATTTT

d_call: TRBD2
j_call: TRBJ2-5
clone_size: NA
v_call: TRBV10-1
cdr3_aa: CASTGTSAEETQYF
cdr3_nt: TGCGCCAGCACCGGGACTAGCGCGGAAGAGACCCAGTACTTC